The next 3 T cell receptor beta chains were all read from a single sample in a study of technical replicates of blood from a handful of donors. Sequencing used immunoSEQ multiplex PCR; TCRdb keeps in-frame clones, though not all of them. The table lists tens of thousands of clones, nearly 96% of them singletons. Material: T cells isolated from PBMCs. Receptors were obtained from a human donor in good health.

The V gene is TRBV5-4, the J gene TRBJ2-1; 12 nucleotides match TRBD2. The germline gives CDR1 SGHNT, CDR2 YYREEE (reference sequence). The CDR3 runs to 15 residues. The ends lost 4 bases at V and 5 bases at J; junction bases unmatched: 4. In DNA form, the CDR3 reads TGTGCCAGCAGCCTTTCTAGCGGGAGGGACAATGAGCAGTTCTTC. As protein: CASSLSSGRDNEQFF.

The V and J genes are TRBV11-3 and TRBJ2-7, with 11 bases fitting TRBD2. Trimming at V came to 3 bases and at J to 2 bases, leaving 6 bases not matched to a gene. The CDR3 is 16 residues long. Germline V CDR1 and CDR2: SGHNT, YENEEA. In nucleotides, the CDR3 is TGTGCCAGCAGCTTTGGGACTAGCGGCCGTCCCTACGAGCAGTACTTC. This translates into CASSFGTSGRPYEQYF.

CDR3 sequence: CASSLRTPQLGDEQFF. DNA of the CDR3: TGTGCCAGCAGTTTACGAACCCCACAGCTCGGGGATGAGCAGTTCTTC. The chain is built from TRBV27 and TRBJ2-1, with D perhaps TRBD2 (5 bases). CDR1 and CDR2 from the germline V gene are MNHEY and SMNVEV (reference sequence). Trimming cost V 2 bases and J 8 bases, with 19 bases left between them. The CDR3 covers 16 residues.